A selection of T cell receptor beta chains follows, all from one sample in a study of T cell changes during pregnancy in multiple sclerosis. The data were produced by immunoSEQ multiplex PCR, yet TCRdb's version contains in-frame clones alone and is incomplete. The table records 50,000 or so clones, over 80% of them present only once. The sequencing used CD4+ T cells from peripheral blood mononuclear cells, collected after pregnancy. Every receptor here comes from a female donor with multiple sclerosis, enrolled in a pregnancy study. The CDR3 runs from the conserved cysteine through the conserved F or W. A D gene is named only where the DNA matches it firmly.

v_call	j_call	d_call	cdr3_aa
TRBV13	TRBJ1-1	TRBD1	CASSLQGGSEAFF
TRBV28	TRBJ1-1	TRBD1	CASRWEWQGAGRVDTEAFF
TRBV6-6	TRBJ2-7	TRBD1	CASSYPRQGPYEQYF
TRBV2	TRBJ2-3	TRBD2	CASRELAGGLTDTQYF
TRBV9	TRBJ1-1	TRBD1	CASSVAGTGVGAFF
TRBV6-1	TRBJ2-3	-	CASRTRAPSTDTQYF
TRBV18	TRBJ2-7	TRBD2	CASSPKRAGETYF
TRBV6-5	TRBJ2-5	-	CASSYIRGETQYF
TRBV6-5	TRBJ1-1	TRBD1	CASSSFTGGYTEAFF
TRBV30	TRBJ2-3	-	CARRKGASTDTQYF
TRBV7-9	TRBJ2-2	TRBD2	CASSPGLAGSTGELFF
TRBV6-5	TRBJ2-3	TRBD2	CASSPPGLSTDTQYF
TRBV7-9	TRBJ1-2	-	CASTVNSYGYTF
TRBV5-4	TRBJ1-1	-	CASSLASQQGEAFF
TRBV7-2	TRBJ2-2	-	CASSFRGVTGELFF
TRBV19	TRBJ2-4	TRBD2	CASSMTASGAKNIQYF
TRBV14	TRBJ2-7	TRBD2	CASSQDFIAGGNSYEQYF
TRBV11-1	TRBJ2-3	-	CASTRGASDTQYF
TRBV19	TRBJ1-1	-	CASTRLRRDTEAFF
TRBV29-1	TRBJ2-5	TRBD2	CSVGGGLMETQYF
TRBV5-1	TRBJ2-6	TRBD2	CASSLEVAGGGANVLTF
TRBV9	TRBJ1-4	-	CASSVSVDEKLFF
TRBV27	TRBJ2-1	TRBD2	CASSSWEGPGNEQFF
TRBV6-1	TRBJ2-2	-	CASSEIGIATGELFF
TRBV11-3	TRBJ2-1	TRBD2	CASSLDVALAGSHEQFF
TRBV5-5	TRBJ2-3	-	CASSLQGTDTQYF
TRBV7-3	TRBJ2-3	TRBD2	CASSPMPASGADTQYF
TRBV9	TRBJ2-7	-	CASSVGVGSGPYEQYF
TRBV5-1	TRBJ2-2	TRBD2	CASRPLAGGTGELFF
TRBV10-3	TRBJ2-5	TRBD2	CAIGAGGETQYF
TRBV9	TRBJ2-7	-	CASSVESGDSYEQYF
TRBV29-1	TRBJ1-2	-	CSLHSGDEGYTF
TRBV6-1	TRBJ2-3	TRBD2	CASIRASGRVDTQYF